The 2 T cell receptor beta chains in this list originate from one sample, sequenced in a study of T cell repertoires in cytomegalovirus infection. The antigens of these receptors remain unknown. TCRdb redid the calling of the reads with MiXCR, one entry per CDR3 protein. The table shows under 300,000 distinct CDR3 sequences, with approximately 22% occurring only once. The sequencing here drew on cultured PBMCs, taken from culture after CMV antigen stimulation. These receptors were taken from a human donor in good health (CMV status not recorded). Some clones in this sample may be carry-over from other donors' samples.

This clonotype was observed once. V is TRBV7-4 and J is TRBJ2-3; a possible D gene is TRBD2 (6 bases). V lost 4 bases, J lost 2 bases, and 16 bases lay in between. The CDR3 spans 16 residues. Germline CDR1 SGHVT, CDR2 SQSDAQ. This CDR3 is CASSSSLSGLTDTQYF. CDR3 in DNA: TGTGCCAGCAGCTCCTCCCTTAGCGGTCTCACAGATACGCAGTATTTT.

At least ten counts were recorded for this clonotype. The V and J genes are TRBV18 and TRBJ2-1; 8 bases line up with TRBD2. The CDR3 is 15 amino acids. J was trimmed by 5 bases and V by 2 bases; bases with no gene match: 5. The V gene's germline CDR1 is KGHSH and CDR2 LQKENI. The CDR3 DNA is TGTGCCAGCTCACCAGGACTAGCAGAACACAATGAGCAGTTCTTC. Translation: CASSPGLAEHNEQFF.